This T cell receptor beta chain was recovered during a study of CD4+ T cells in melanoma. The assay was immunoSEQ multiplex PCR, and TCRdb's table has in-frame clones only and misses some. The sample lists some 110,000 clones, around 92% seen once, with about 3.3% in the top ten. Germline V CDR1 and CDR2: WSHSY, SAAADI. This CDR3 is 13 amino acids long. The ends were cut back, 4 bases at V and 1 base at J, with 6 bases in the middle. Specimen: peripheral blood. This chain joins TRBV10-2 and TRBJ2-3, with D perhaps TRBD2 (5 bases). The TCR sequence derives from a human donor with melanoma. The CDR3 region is CASSVRGTDTQYF. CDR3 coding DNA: TGCGCCAGCAGTGTGAGGGGCACAGATACGCAGTATTTT.